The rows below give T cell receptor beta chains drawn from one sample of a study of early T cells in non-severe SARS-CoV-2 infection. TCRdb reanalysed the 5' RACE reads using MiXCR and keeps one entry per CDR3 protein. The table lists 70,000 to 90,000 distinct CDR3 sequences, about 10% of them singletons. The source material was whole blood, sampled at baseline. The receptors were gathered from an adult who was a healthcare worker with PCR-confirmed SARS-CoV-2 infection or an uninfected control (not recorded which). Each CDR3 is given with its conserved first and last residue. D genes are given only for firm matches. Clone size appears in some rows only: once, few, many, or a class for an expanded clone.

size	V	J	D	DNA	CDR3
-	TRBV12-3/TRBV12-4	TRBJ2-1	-	TGTGCCAGCAGTTTATCGTCGACCCCCCTGGCGGACCAGTTCTTC	CASSLSSTPLADQFF
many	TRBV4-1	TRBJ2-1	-	TGCGCCAGCAGCCAGGGCCCGGGAGAAGAGCAGTTCTTC	CASSQGPGEEQFF
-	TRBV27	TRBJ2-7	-	TGTGCCAGCAGTTTATCTTGGCACCCCACCTACGAGCAGTACTTC	CASSLSWHPTYEQYF
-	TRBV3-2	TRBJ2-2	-	TGTGCCAGCAGTCCTAGGGCGGGGAGCGGGGAGCTGTTTTTT	CASSPRAGSGELFF
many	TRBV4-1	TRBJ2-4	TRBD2	TGCGCCAGCAGCTTGGGACTAGCGGGAGAAAACATTCAGTACTTC	CASSLGLAGENIQYF
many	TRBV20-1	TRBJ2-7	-	TGCAGTGCATTCCGGGACAACTCCTACGAGCAGTACTTC	CSAFRDNSYEQYF
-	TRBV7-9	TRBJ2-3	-	TGTGCCAGCAGCTTAGGTTCATTGAACGCAGATACGCAGTATTTT	CASSLGSLNADTQYF
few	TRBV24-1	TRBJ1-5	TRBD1	TGTGCCACCAGCGACAGGGGACATAGCAATCAGCCCCAGCATTTT	CATSDRGHSNQPQHF
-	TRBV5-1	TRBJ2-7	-	TGCGCCAGCAGCTGGGAGGACGGTCGGGACGAGCAGTACTTC	CASSWEDGRDEQYF
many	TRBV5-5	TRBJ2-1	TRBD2	TGTGCCAGCAGCGCAATAGCGGGAGTACCGGGACCCCACTCCTACAATGAGCAGTTCTTC	CASSAIAGVPGPHSYNEQFF
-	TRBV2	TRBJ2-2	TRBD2	TGTGCCAGCAATCTAGCGGGAGGAACCGGGGAGCTGTTTTTT	CASNLAGGTGELFF
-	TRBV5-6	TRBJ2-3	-	TGTGCCAGCAGCAGGCGGGCGGCGAAAGAGGCAGATACGCAGTATTTT	CASSRRAAKEADTQYF
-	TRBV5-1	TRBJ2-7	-	TGCGCCAGCAGCGTCCAGGTACAGAGCGAGCAGTACTTC	CASSVQVQSEQYF
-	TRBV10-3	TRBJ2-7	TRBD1	TGTGCCATCAGTGGCCCGGGACAGGGGGCTTCCGAGCAGTACTTC	CAISGPGQGASEQYF
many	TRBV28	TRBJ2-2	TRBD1	TGTGCCAGCAATGGGGCAGGGGGAAACACCGGGGAGCTGTTTTTT	CASNGAGGNTGELFF
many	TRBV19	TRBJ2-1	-	TGTGCCAGTAGTATAGTTTGGGAGACTGAGCAGTTCTTC	CASSIVWETEQFF
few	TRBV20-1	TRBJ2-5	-	TGCAGTGCTAGAACCCGCCGGGAACAGCGTCAAGAGACCCAGTACTTC	CSARTRREQRQETQYF
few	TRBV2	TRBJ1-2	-	TGTGCCAGCAGTGAAAGGCTTCTCCAATATGGCTACACCTTC	CASSERLLQYGYTF
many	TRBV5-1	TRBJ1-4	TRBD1	TGCGCCAGCAGCGCGATAGGACAGGTCGGGGAAAAACTGTTTTTT	CASSAIGQVGEKLFF
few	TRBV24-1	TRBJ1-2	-	TGTGCCACCAGTGATCCACGCCCAGCTCGTCCGACGCCCGAGGCCTATGGCTACACCTTC	CATSDPRPARPTPEAYGYTF
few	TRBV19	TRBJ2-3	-	TGTGCCAGTAGTTCGCTCACTCGGCGGGGCACAGATACGCAGTATTTT	CASSSLTRRGTDTQYF
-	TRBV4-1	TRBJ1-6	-	TGCGCCAGCAGCCTTGGAGAATCTAATTCACCCCTCCACTTT	CASSLGESNSPLHF
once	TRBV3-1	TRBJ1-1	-	TGTGCCAGCAGCCAATCAGTAACAGCCCTCATGAACACTGAAGCTTTCTTT	CASSQSVTALMNTEAFF
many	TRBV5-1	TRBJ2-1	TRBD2	TGCGCCAGCAGCTCCGGGACTAGCGGGAACTACAATGAGCAGTTCTTC	CASSSGTSGNYNEQFF
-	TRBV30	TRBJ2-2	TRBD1	TGTGCCTTGGGCGGACAGGGGCGGACCGGGGAGCTGTTTTTT	CALGGQGRTGELFF
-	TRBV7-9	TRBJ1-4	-	TGTGCCAGCAGCGCCCCCAACGGAAAACTGTTTTTT	CASSAPNGKLFF
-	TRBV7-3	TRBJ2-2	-	TGTGCCAGCAGCCGGGGACCTCAGGGGACCGGGGAGCTGTTTTTT	CASSRGPQGTGELFF
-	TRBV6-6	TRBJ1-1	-	TGTGCCAGCAGTCGCGGCGGGCAAGGGAGTAACACTGAAGCTTTCTTT	CASSRGGQGSNTEAFF
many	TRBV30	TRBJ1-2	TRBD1	TGTGCCTGGAACCAGGGGGCTGGCTACACCTTC	CAWNQGAGYTF
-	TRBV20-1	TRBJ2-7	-	TGCAGTGCTAGAGGGGAGTACTCCTACGAGCAGTACTTC	CSARGEYSYEQYF
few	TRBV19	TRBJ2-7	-	TGTGCCAGTAGCACCGCCAGTGCCTACGAGCAGTACTTC	CASSTASAYEQYF
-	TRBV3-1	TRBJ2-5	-	TGTGCCAGCAGCCAAGATCAAAGGACCCAGTACTTC	CASSQDQRTQYF
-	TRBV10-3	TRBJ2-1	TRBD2	TGTGCCACTGAACTAGCGGGAGGCCAAGGTCAGTTCTTC	CATELAGGQGQFF
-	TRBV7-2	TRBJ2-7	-	TGTGCCAGCAGCTTAGATGGGCCCAACTACGAGCAGTACTTC	CASSLDGPNYEQYF
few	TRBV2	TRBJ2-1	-	TGTGCCAGCAGTGTGGTGGGGCAGTTCTTC	CASSVVGQFF
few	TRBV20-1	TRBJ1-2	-	TGCAGTGCTAGCCCAGGGGCCTATGGCTACACCTTC	CSASPGAYGYTF
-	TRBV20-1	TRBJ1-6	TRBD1	TGCAGTGCCTCCAGGACAGGGGGCCTAGATTCACCCCTCCACTTT	CSASRTGGLDSPLHF
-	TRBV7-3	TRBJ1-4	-	TGTGCCAGCAGCTTAACGTTCCCGGGGGAAAAACTGTTTTTT	CASSLTFPGEKLFF
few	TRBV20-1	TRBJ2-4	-	TGCAGTGCTAGAGCAGGGGACATTCAGTACTTC	CSARAGDIQYF
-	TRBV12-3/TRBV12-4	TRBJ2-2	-	TGTGCCGCGGCTTTTGCATCGGGGCCAGCGAACACCGGGGAGCTGTTTTTT	CAAAFASGPANTGELFF
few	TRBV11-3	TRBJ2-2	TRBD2	TGTGCCAGCAGCTTGATGGCCTCATTCTTGGCGGGGGACGGGGAGCTGTTTTTT	CASSLMASFLAGDGELFF
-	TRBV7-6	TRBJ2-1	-	TGTGCCGGCGCGCCGTCCTACAATGAGCAGTTCTTC	CAGAPSYNEQFF
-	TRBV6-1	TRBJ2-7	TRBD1	TGTGCCAGCACCATAGGGACAGGCCGGACTCCTTACGAGCAGTACTTC	CASTIGTGRTPYEQYF
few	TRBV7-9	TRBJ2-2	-	TGTGCCAGCAGCTACAGGGACTCGAACACCGGGGAGCTGTTTTTT	CASSYRDSNTGELFF
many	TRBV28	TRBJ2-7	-	TGTGCCAGCAGTTCCTCGGGGGAGTACTCCTACGAGCAGTACTTC	CASSSSGEYSYEQYF
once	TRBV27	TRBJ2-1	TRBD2	TGTGCCAGCAAGTCGGGTAAACTAGCGGGAGTTTCCTACAATGAGCAGTTCTTC	CASKSGKLAGVSYNEQFF
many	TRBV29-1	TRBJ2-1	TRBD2	TGCAGCGTTGCACCGGGACTAGCGGGAATCAATGAGCAGTTCTTC	CSVAPGLAGINEQFF
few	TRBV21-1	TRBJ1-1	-	TGTGCCAGCAGCAAATGCATGGGCGCTGGATGGACCCCCGTTGAAGCTTTCTTT	CASSKCMGAGWTPVEAFF
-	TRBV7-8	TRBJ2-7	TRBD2	TGTGCCAGCAGCCCCGGACTAGCGGGAAGGAGTGAGCAGTACTTC	CASSPGLAGRSEQYF
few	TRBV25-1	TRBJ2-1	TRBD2	TGTGCCAGCAGCGGGACTAGCGGGCTCAGCTCCTACAATGAGCAGTTCTTC	CASSGTSGLSSYNEQFF
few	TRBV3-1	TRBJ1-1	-	TGTGCCAGCAGCCGAGGGACGGGGGGCATGAACACTGAAGCTTTCTTT	CASSRGTGGMNTEAFF
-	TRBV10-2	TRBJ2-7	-	TGCGCCAGCAGTGCCGGGAGTGTCCTCTACGAGCAGTACTTC	CASSAGSVLYEQYF
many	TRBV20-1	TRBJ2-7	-	TGCAGTGCCGAGGACGTGAATAACTCCTACGAGCAGTACTTC	CSAEDVNNSYEQYF